This T cell receptor (beta chain) came from a study of blood T cell repertoires in COVID-19. J lost 0 bases, V lost 4 bases, and 6 bases had no gene match. Looked up from germline, CDR1 is SGHRS and CDR2 is YFSETQ. This CDR3 is built from 16 residues. Libraries were prepared by immunoSEQ multiplex PCR; TCRdb keeps only in-frame clonotypes and omits some of them. Seen here are 180,000 or so clones, about 80% observed once, and the top ten hold approximately 2.6%. V gene TRBV5-1 combines with J gene TRBJ2-3; 9 positions match TRBD1. The sequence derives from a human donor with acute or convalescent COVID-19. The donor label of this sample is uncertain. The sequencing input was peripheral blood. Here the CDR3 reads CASSQGQGISTDTQYF. DNA for the CDR3: TGCGCCAGCAGCCAGGGACAGGGTATAAGCACAGATACGCAGTATTTT.